These 5 T cell receptor beta chains share one sample of origin, sequenced in a study of graft-versus-host responses after intestinal transplantation. The data were produced by immunoSEQ multiplex PCR, yet TCRdb's version contains in-frame clones alone and is incomplete. Among 70,000 to 95,000 clones listed, just under 95% were seen once. No antigen has been assigned to these receptors. Material: unstimulated CD8+ T cells sorted from spleen or lymph node cells, obtained before transplant. These receptors were collected from a human donor who was the organ donor for an intestinal transplant.

The rearrangement uses TRBV13 and TRBJ2-1, with D possibly being TRBD1 (5 bases). From germline, CDR1 is PRHDT and CDR2 FYEKMQ (reference sequence). The CDR3 contains 13 residues. Trimming shortened V by 6 bases and J by 7 bases, and 13 bases separated the two germline ends. The CDR3: CASSSWGVNEQFF. CDR3 coding DNA: TGTGCCAGCAGTTCGTGGGGCGTTAATGAGCAGTTCTTC.

This chain links TRBV30 with TRBJ2-2; TRBD2 aligns across 7 bases. Germline loops: CDR1 GTSNPN, CDR2 SVGIG (reference sequence). V was clipped by 1 base and J by 0 bases; unmatched bases: 5. This CDR3 is 16 amino acids long. The CDR3 region is CAWSEVLAANTGELFF. DNA for the CDR3: TGTGCCTGGAGTGAAGTTCTAGCGGCGAACACCGGGGAGCTGTTTTTT.

In DNA, the CDR3 is TGTGCCAGCAGCACCAGACAGGGAAGGCAGAACACTGAAGCTTTCTTT. This translates into CASSTRQGRQNTEAFF. This sequence joins TRBV21-1 and TRBJ1-1; the DNA was not compared with TRBD1, the D call given in the table. TRBV21-1 is a pseudogene segment. The CDR3 runs to 16 residues.

This chain joins TRBV10-1 and TRBJ2-7; no reliable D call. CDR3 length: 12 amino acids. Per germline, CDR1 WNHNN and CDR2 SYGVQD (reference sequence). Deletions cut 9 bases from V and 2 bases from J, with 11 bases between. The CDR3 DNA reads TGCGCCAGTAGACACGTAACCTACGAGCAGTACTTC. This codes for CASRHVTYEQYF.

CDR3 sequence (DNA): TGTGCCAGTCTTGGGGACAGTCGGGAGAACTATGGCTACACCTTC. The encoded protein is CASLGDSRENYGYTF. The rearrangement links TRBV19 to TRBJ1-2, with TRBD1 identical over 7 bases. This CDR3 is 15 amino acids long. V trimming: 8 bases; J trimming: 2 bases; junction bases outside the gene matches: 11. The germline CDR1 and CDR2 sequences are LNHDA and SQIVND (reference sequence).